Given below is one T cell receptor (beta chain) in context. The data are from a study of CD8 T cells in Susac syndrome. Roughly 0.45 to 1 ug RNA was reverse transcribed with random hexamers. A single record per CDR3 protein comes from TCRdb applying MiXCR to the immunoSEQ multiplex PCR reads. The top ten hold approximately 0.11% of the sample, which has some 260,000 distinct CDR3 sequences, approximately 81% seen once. High-throughput TCR beta sequencing covered peripheral CD8+ and CD4+ T cells. The receptor was isolated from a human donor with multiple sclerosis. Sequencing used CD8+ T cells from PBMCs.

The chain's CDR3 is CASSAHQSLAGGGNIQYF. CDR3 sequence (DNA): TGTGCCAGCAGCGCCCACCAGTCCCTAGCGGGAGGAGGAAACATTCAGTACTTC. The chain employs TRBV9 and TRBJ2-4; TRBD2 agrees at 11 bases. The CDR3 totals 18 residues. CDR1 is SGDLS and CDR2 is YYNGEE in the germline V gene. Trimming cost V 3 bases and J 6 bases; bases outside gene matches: 14.